This TCR beta chain originates from a study of Ad26.COV2.S vaccination and SARS-CoV-2 variants. Background on the study: Intramuscular Ad26.COV2.S at 5x10^10 or 1x10^11 viral particles. Regarding the study as a whole: Substantial breadth was reported for post-vaccination spike-specific CD8+ and CD4+ T cells.

Treatment in this sample: approximately 18 received Ad26.COV2.S at low or high dose, single or two shots; roughly five received placebo; per-sample allocation not given. The samples were gathered on day 63 after the first injection of vaccine or placebo. In the vaccine, an Ad26 vector expressed the SARS-CoV-2 spike of the Wuhan strain. The CDR3 has 15 residues. CDR1 and CDR2 from the germline V gene are SGDLS and YYNGEE. Trimming removed 2 bases from V and 0 bases from J, with 9 bases in between. Libraries were prepared by immunoSEQ multiplex PCR; TCRdb keeps only in-frame clonotypes and omits some of them. The sample shows about 480,000 clones, approximately 90% of them seen only once. As to this clone: Its antigen is not known.

The input for sequencing was peripheral blood, taken in a trial of Ad26.COV2.S vaccine versus placebo. This rearrangement joins TRBV9 to TRBJ1-3; no reliable D call. This TCR derives from a person between 18 and 65 years old who received the Ad26.COV2.S COVID-19 vaccine or a placebo. CDR3 nucleotides: TGTGCCAGCAGCGTTGTCCCGGGCTCTGGAAACACCATATATTTT. Encoded protein: CASSVVPGSGNTIYF.